This T cell receptor beta chain was documented in a study of a mutant IDH1 vaccine in newly diagnosed glioma. Details on this clone: The antigen remains unidentified.

Generated by immunoSEQ multiplex PCR, the TCRdb table keeps only in-frame clones and is missing some. The repertoire holds about 120,000 clones, with about nine tenths as singletons. The CDR3 length is 16 residues. The germline V gene encodes CDR1 MNHEY and CDR2 SVGAGI. The J segment lost 11 bases and the V segment lost 2 bases, leaving 14 bases of the junction unmatched. Stated time point: week 11, during vaccination. Every vaccination contained 300 ug of the mutant IDH1 20-mer peptide and was paired with topical imiquimod. The V call is TRBV6-5, the J call TRBJ1-4; 7 bases are a match to TRBD1. The sequence came from a woman in her forties or fifties with glioma. The material was PBMCs, obtained from a glioma patient whose treatment included an IDH1 peptide vaccine. As DNA, the CDR3 is TGTGCCAGCAGTTACGGGAGAGGCAGGGGGTTAGGCAAACTGTTTTTT. This gives the protein CASSYGRGRGLGKLFF.